One and the same sample provided the 32 T cell receptor beta chains below, sequenced in a study of primary melanoma T cells and metastatic recurrence. Measured with immunoSEQ multiplex PCR; TCRdb has only the in-frame clones, and not every one. The sample carries approximately 3,100 clones, roughly four fifths recorded once. The material sequenced was melanoma tumor tissue. The receptors derive from a human donor with melanoma.

The chain links TRBV10-3 to TRBJ1-2; 7 bases map to TRBD1. After removal of 2 bases from V and 4 bases from J, the junction contained 4 bases not matched to a gene. The CDR3 runs to 14 residues. Germline V gene lookup returns CDR1 ENHRY and CDR2 SYGVKD. The CDR3 coding sequence is TGTGCCATCAGTGAGATGGGACAGTTCTATGGCTACACCTTC. Protein sequence: CAISEMGQFYGYTF.

This clone was recorded once. The chain is built from TRBV19 and TRBJ2-7; D is perhaps TRBD1 (6 bases). Germline-derived CDR1 and CDR2 are LNHDA and SQIVND (reference sequence). Trimming removed 6 bases from V and 1 base from J, with 10 bases in between. The CDR3 has 13 amino acids. Here the CDR3 reads CASRFRGSYEQYF. The CDR3 DNA follows: TGTGCCAGTAGATTCAGGGGTTCCTACGAGCAGTACTTC.

This clone has just a few counts. This rearrangement joins TRBV15 to TRBJ2-3; D may match TRBD1 or TRBD2 (5 bases each). V gave up 1 base and J gave up 0 bases, with 5 bases separating them. The V gene's germline CDR1 is LNHNV and CDR2 YYDKDF (reference sequence). The CDR3 totals 14 residues. The CDR3 DNA is TGTGCCACCAGCAGAGGGGACAGCACAGATACGCAGTATTTT. Its protein is CATSRGDSTDTQYF.

This clone was seen more than once but under ten times. The chain couples TRBV10-1 to TRBJ1-1, with D uncertain. V was clipped by 4 bases and J by 4 bases, with 13 bases between them. The CDR3 totals 14 residues. CDR1 is WNHNN and CDR2 is SYGVQD in the germline V gene (reference sequence). The CDR3 DNA follows: TGCGCCAGCAGTGTTGCCCGGGCGGGCACTGAAGCTTTCTTT. Amino acid sequence: CASSVARAGTEAFF.

This clone was counted only a few times. The J gene is TRBJ2-2, the V gene TRBV11-3; D is uncertain. Germline CDR1 and CDR2: SGHNT and YENEEA. The CDR3 covers 15 residues. Trimming took off 1 base at V and 2 bases at J, with 8 bases between the two ends. CDR3 in DNA: TGTGCCAGCAGCTTAGGTCCGGCTAACACCGGGGAGCTGTTTTTT. The encoded protein is CASSLGPANTGELFF. Looking up the rest from reference TRBV11-3 and TRBJ2-2 gives the full variable domain: EAGVVQSPRYKIIEKKQPVAFWCNPISGHNTLYWYLQNLGQGPELLIRYENEEAVDDSQLPKDRFSAERLKGVDSTLKIQPAELGDSAVYLCASSLGPANTGELFFGEGSRLTVL.

The rearrangement uses TRBV10-2 and TRBJ1-2; weak D call: TRBD1 (6 bases). The V gene lost 4 bases and the J gene lost 4 bases, with 10 bases spanning the gap. This CDR3 comprises 13 residues. CDR1 and CDR2 from the germline V gene are WSHSY and SAAADI. Here the CDR3 DNA reads TGCGCCAGCAGTGTGGACAGCGTCTATGGCTACACCTTC. Translation: CASSVDSVYGYTF.

This clone was picked up one time. J is TRBJ2-1 and V is TRBV6-8, with a tentative D call TRBD1 (6 bases). Trimming removed 4 bases at V and 4 bases at J, with 20 bases between. Germline CDR1 reads MNHGY; CDR2 reads SAAAGT. The length of the CDR3 is 17 residues. The CDR3 spells CASSSALRTVGYNEQFF. CDR3 in DNA: TGTGCCAGCAGTTCCGCTCTTAGGACAGTGGGTTACAATGAGCAGTTCTTC.

The V and J genes are TRBV1 and TRBJ1-2. TRBV1 is reported as a pseudogene. The CDR3 spans 13 residues. The CDR3 spells CASSQVAGLGYTF. Written as DNA, the CDR3 is TGCGCCAGCAGCCAAGTGGCGGGTCTGGGCTACACCTTC.

On this clone: One end of the junction does not line up with germline, which may come from a read error. This chain joins TRBV6-8 and TRBJ2-3; D is uncertain. The CDR3 loop spans 16 amino acids. From germline, CDR1 is MNHGY and CDR2 SAAAGT. The CDR3 DNA sequence: TGTGCCATCAGTGGGGTAGCTACCTTGGGCACAGATACGCAGTATTTT. Its protein product is CAISGVATLGTDTQYF.

V usage is TRBV6-8 and J usage is TRBJ1-1; possibly TRBD1 for D (5 bases). Germline loops: CDR1 MNHGY, CDR2 SAAAGT. V was shortened by 7 bases and J by 0 bases, with 9 bases between the two germline ends. The CDR3 loop spans 13 amino acids. DNA of the CDR3: TGTGCCAGCAAGGGGCAGATGAACACTGAAGCTTTCTTT. This sequence encodes CASKGQMNTEAFF.

The CDR3 region is CASSPRSGFTDTQYF. DNA for the CDR3: TGTGCCAGCAGCCCTCGCAGCGGCTTCACAGATACGCAGTATTTT. The J gene is TRBJ2-3, the V gene TRBV7-7; a possible D gene is TRBD2 (5 bases). The V gene lost 5 bases and the J gene lost 2 bases, with 14 bases spanning the gap. Looked up from germline, CDR1 is SSHAT and CDR2 is FNYEAQ (reference sequence). CDR3 size: 15 residues.

This chain uses TRBV9 with TRBJ2-1; D could derive from TRBD1 or TRBD2 (6 bases each). Trimming stripped 4 bases from V and 10 bases from J, with 21 bases between. This CDR3 is built from 15 residues. Germline CDR1 and CDR2: SGDLS and YYNGEE. The CDR3 loop is CASSHWTVPAGEQFF. The CDR3 nucleotides read TGTGCCAGCAGCCACTGGACAGTTCCTGCGGGGGAGCAGTTCTTC.

The chain employs TRBV18 and TRBJ1-2; D not certain. Germline V lookup: CDR1 KGHSH, CDR2 LQKENI. This CDR3 comprises 14 residues. Trimming pared 4 bases from V and 6 bases from J, leaving 15 bases between. The CDR3 here is CASSHPGLTDGYTF. The CDR3 bases are TGTGCCAGCTCACATCCGGGTCTAACGGATGGCTACACCTTC.

This clone was counted between two and nine times. At one boundary the junction diverges from the germline segment, which might be a read error. The chain couples TRBV19 to TRBJ1-3; D is unresolved. There are 15 residues in the CDR3. CDR1 and CDR2 from the germline V gene are LNHDA and SQIVND (reference sequence). CDR3 sequence (DNA): TGTGCCAGTATAGCCCCGGGGAGCTCTGGAAACATCATATATTTT. As protein: CASIAPGSSGNIIYF.

The rearrangement uses TRBV9 and TRBJ2-7; D not certain. Trimming shortened V by 5 bases and J by 1 base, and 7 bases separated the two germline ends. Germline V gene data show CDR1 as SGDLS and CDR2 as YYNGEE. The CDR3 has 12 residues. CDR3 in amino acids: CASSKGSYEQYF. The CDR3 coding sequence is TGTGCCAGCAGTAAGGGATCCTACGAGCAGTACTTC.

This chain links TRBV11-3 with TRBJ2-7, with D unclear. The germline CDR1 and CDR2 sequences are SGHNT and YENEEA. This CDR3 comprises 14 residues. The V end lost 0 bases, the J end lost 9 bases, and 15 bases lay between the germline ends. CDR3 residues: CASSLDSFYELQYF. CDR3 bases: TGTGCCAGCAGCTTAGATTCTTTCTACGAGTTGCAGTACTTC.

This clone has only one observation. The CDR3 sequence: CASSLGWNMNTEAFF. The CDR3 coding sequence is TGTGCCAGCAGCTTGGGATGGAACATGAACACTGAAGCTTTCTTT. The genes are TRBV11-3 and TRBJ1-1; D gene unclear. CDR1 and CDR2 from the germline V gene are SGHNT and YENEEA. The CDR3 has 15 residues. Trimming stripped 3 bases from V and 0 bases from J, with 11 bases between.

The chain couples TRBV5-1 to TRBJ2-3; D unclear. Germline loops: CDR1 SGHRS, CDR2 YFSETQ. V gave up 4 bases and J gave up 2 bases, with 14 bases separating them. The CDR3 loop spans 15 amino acids. The CDR3 coding sequence is TGCGCCAGCAGCCCGGACGGACGGACCACAGATACGCAGTATTTT. This sequence encodes CASSPDGRTTDTQYF. Supplemented by reference TRBV5-1 and TRBJ2-3, the full variable domain reads KAGVTQTPRYLIKTRGQQVTLSCSPISGHRSVSWYQQTPGQGLQFLFEYFSETQRNKGNFPGRFSGRQFSNSRSEMNVSTLELGDSALYLCASSPDGRTTDTQYFGPGTRLTVL.

This rearrangement joins TRBV6-8 to TRBJ2-1, with D perhaps matching TRBD1 (5 bases). CDR1 and CDR2 (germline): MNHGY, SAAAGT. CDR3 size: 16 residues. Trimming left V 5 bases short and J 4 bases short, with 18 bases between. The CDR3 loop reads CASSTKDIRNYNEQFF. The CDR3 DNA reads as TGTGCCAGCAGTACTAAGGACATTCGCAATTACAATGAGCAGTTCTTC.

The DNA for the CDR3 is TGTGCCAGCAGCTTGAGGACTAGGCTTGTTGGCAATGAGCAGTTCTTC. Translation: CASSLRTRLVGNEQFF. V usage is TRBV7-7 and J usage is TRBJ2-1, with 7 bases identical to TRBD2. This CDR3 has 16 residues. The J segment lost 6 bases and the V segment lost 3 bases, leaving 11 bases of the junction unmatched. Germline CDR1 SSHAT, CDR2 FNYEAQ (reference sequence).

The chain couples TRBV11-3 to TRBJ2-7; D is uncertain. Trimming removed 4 bases from V and 2 bases from J, with 12 bases in between. Germline CDR1 SGHNT, CDR2 YENEEA. CDR3 size: 14 residues. The CDR3 here is CASSSPDHTYEQYF. The CDR3 bases are TGTGCCAGCAGCTCGCCCGATCACACCTACGAGCAGTACTTC. Complete variable domain (other parts from reference TRBV11-3 and TRBJ2-7): EAGVVQSPRYKIIEKKQPVAFWCNPISGHNTLYWYLQNLGQGPELLIRYENEEAVDDSQLPKDRFSAERLKGVDSTLKIQPAELGDSAVYLCASSSPDHTYEQYFGPGTRLTVT.

J is TRBJ2-3 and V is TRBV29-1, with 7 bases identical to TRBD1. CDR3 length: 13 amino acids. V shed 4 bases, J shed 1 base, and the junction held 2 bases outside the gene matches. Germline V gene sequence: CDR1 SQVTM, CDR2 ANQGSEA. CDR3 nucleotide sequence: TGCAGCGTTGTGGGGACAGGCACAGATACGCAGTATTTT. Its translation: CSVVGTGTDTQYF.

The chain joins TRBV6-4 to TRBJ2-3; D is unclear. The germline V gene encodes CDR1 MRHNA and CDR2 SNTAGT. V lost 10 bases and J 4 bases, leaving 9 bases between the germline ends. This CDR3 is built from 11 residues. The CDR3 DNA follows: TGTGCCACCCGCCAGGCAGATACGCAGTATTTT. Protein product: CATRQADTQYF.

The chain has TRBV23-1 and TRBJ2-4, with TRBD2 matching 7 bases. TRBV23-1 is an ORF for which the function is uncertain. CDR3 length: 15 amino acids. V trimming: 6 bases; J trimming: 0 bases; junction bases outside the gene matches: 5. The CDR3 region is CASSPLAGAKNIQYF. CDR3 coding DNA: TGCGCCAGCAGCCCTTTAGCGGGAGCCAAAAACATTCAGTACTTC.

V is TRBV12-5 and J is TRBJ2-3; D is tentatively TRBD1 or TRBD2 (5 bases each). The CDR3 runs to 14 residues. Germline-derived CDR1 and CDR2 are LGHNT and FRNRAP. In DNA form, the CDR3 reads TGTGCCAGCAAGTTGGGGGAAAGCTTACATACGCAGTATTTT. Its translation is CASKLGESLHTQYF.

The genes are TRBV11-3 and TRBJ2-5; D perhaps matches TRBD2 (6 bases). This CDR3 comprises 14 residues. Trimming removed 8 bases at V and 4 bases at J, with 17 bases between. Germline V gene data show CDR1 as SGHNT and CDR2 as YENEEA. CDR3 sequence (DNA): TGTGCCAGCCCCACGGGAGAGGGGCGAGAGACCCAGTACTTC. Encoded protein: CASPTGEGRETQYF.

This chain uses TRBV6-8 with TRBJ1-5; tentative D call: TRBD1 (5 bases). The CDR3 totals 16 residues. Germline V gene data show CDR1 as MNHGY and CDR2 as SAAAGT. Trimming stripped 5 bases from V and 6 bases from J, with 20 bases between. The CDR3 loop is CASSVLAGRPSQPQHF. Here the CDR3 DNA reads TGTGCCAGCAGTGTTCTGGCAGGGCGCCCCAGTCAGCCCCAGCATTTT.

The rearrangement links TRBV10-1 to TRBJ2-7; no reliable D call. Between the trimmed V and J ends, which lost 2 bases and 1 base, there was a span of 6 bases. This CDR3 contains 13 residues. Germline loops: CDR1 WNHNN, CDR2 SYGVQD (reference sequence). The CDR3 reads CASSEGRSYEQYF. CDR3 in DNA: TGCGCCAGCAGTGAGGGCCGATCCTACGAGCAGTACTTC.

This chain joins TRBV6-8 and TRBJ2-3; 8 bases are a match to TRBD2. CDR3 length: 20 amino acids. V shed 6 bases and J 0 bases; nucleotides not matched to a gene: 20. CDR1 is MNHGY and CDR2 is SAAAGT in the germline V gene. The CDR3: CASRIRSGRLAGKSTDTQYF. CDR3 coding DNA: TGTGCCAGCAGGATTAGGTCGGGGCGTCTAGCGGGTAAAAGCACAGATACGCAGTATTTT.

This clone was detected once. No DNA is shown, since the ends of the CDR3 on it are uncertain; the CDR3 is the one TCRdb lists. The gene calls are TRBV1 and TRBJ2-1; the table names TRBD2, a call not compared with the DNA. TRBV1 corresponds to a pseudogene. The CDR3 adds up to 15 amino acids, both ends counted. This CDR3 reads CASSQVGRGAGEQFF.

The chain carries TRBV19 and TRBJ2-7; tentative D call: TRBD1 (6 bases). CDR3 length: 15 residues. Trimming took off 1 base at V and 3 bases at J, with 13 bases between the two ends. CDR1 is LNHDA, CDR2 SQIVND, per germline (reference sequence). The chain's CDR3 is CASSIVETGGYEQYF. CDR3 sequence (DNA): TGTGCCAGTAGTATAGTGGAGACAGGCGGCTACGAGCAGTACTTC.

This clone has a handful of counts. V and J are TRBV30 and TRBJ2-3; 9 bases match TRBD1. The CDR3 is made up of 15 amino acids. V lost 1 base to trimming and J lost 2 bases; unmatched junction nucleotides: 4. Per the germline V gene, CDR1 is GTSNPN and CDR2 is SVGIG (reference sequence). The chain's CDR3 is CAWSAGTGYTDTQYF. CDR3 DNA: TGTGCCTGGAGTGCCGGGACAGGGTACACAGATACGCAGTATTTT. Using reference TRBV30 and TRBJ2-3 for the parts outside the CDR3, the full variable domain is SQTIHQWPATLVQPVGSPLSLECTVEGTSNPNLYWYRQAAGRGLQLLFYSVGIGQISSEVPQNLSASRPQDRQFILSSKKLLLSDSGFYLCAWSAGTGYTDTQYFGPGTRLTVL.